The text below deals with one T cell receptor beta chain. Libraries were prepared by immunoSEQ multiplex PCR; TCRdb keeps only in-frame clonotypes and omits some of them. The sample consists of tens of thousands of clones, approximately 95% of them appearing once. The source of the sample is a study of blood T cell repertoires in COVID-19. This CDR3 spans 15 amino acids. Germline values: CDR1 SGHTA, CDR2 FQGTGA. J lost 6 bases, V lost 1 base, and 5 bases had no gene match. What was sequenced was peripheral blood. The chain carries TRBV7-3 and TRBJ1-2, with 10 positions matching TRBD1. The receptor's source is a male donor with active COVID-19. CDR3 region: CASSLRRDRGHGYTF. The CDR3 region has the DNA TGTGCCAGCAGCTTAAGGCGGGACAGGGGACATGGCTACACCTTC.